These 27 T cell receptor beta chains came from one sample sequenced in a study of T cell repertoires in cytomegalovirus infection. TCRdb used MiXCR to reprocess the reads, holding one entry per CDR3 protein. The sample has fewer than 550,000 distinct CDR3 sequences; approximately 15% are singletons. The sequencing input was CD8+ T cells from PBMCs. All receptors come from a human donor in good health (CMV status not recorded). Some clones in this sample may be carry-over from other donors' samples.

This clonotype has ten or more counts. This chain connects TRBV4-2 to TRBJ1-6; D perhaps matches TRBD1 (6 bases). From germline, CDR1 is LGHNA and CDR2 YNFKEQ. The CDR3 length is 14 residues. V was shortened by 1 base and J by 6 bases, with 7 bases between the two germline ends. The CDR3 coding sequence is TGTGCCAGCAGCCAAGGAGGGGGTAATTCACCCCTCCACTTT. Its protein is CASSQGGGNSPLHF.

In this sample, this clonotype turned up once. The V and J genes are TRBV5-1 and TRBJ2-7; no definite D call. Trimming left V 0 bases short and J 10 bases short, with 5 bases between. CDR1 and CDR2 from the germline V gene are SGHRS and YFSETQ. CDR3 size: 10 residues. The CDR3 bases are TGCGCCAGCAGCTTGGAACTACAGTACTTC. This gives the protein CASSLELQYF.

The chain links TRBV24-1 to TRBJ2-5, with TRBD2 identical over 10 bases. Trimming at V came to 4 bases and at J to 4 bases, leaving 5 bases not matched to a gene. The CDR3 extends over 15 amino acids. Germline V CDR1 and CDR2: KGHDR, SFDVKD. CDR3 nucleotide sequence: TGTGCCACCAGTGAACAGCGGGGGGGGGTAGAGACCCAGTACTTC. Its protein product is CATSEQRGGVETQYF.

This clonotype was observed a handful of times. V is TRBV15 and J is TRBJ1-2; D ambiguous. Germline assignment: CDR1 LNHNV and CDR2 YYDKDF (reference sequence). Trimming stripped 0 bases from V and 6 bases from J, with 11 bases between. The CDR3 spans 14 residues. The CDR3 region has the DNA TGTGCCACCAGCAGAGATCGGGAGGAGCATGGCTACACCTTC. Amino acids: CATSRDREEHGYTF.

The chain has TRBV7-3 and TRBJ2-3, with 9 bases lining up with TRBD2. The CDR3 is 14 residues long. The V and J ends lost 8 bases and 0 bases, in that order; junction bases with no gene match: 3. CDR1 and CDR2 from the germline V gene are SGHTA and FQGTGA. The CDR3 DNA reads TGTGCCAGCTCTAGCGGGGCTAGCACAGATACGCAGTATTTT. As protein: CASSSGASTDTQYF.

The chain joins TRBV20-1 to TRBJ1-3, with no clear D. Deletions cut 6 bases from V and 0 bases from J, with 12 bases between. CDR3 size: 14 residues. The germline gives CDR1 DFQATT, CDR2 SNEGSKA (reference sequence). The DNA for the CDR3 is TGCAGTGCCGAAGGACCGCGCTCTGGAAACACCATATATTTT. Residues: CSAEGPRSGNTIYF.

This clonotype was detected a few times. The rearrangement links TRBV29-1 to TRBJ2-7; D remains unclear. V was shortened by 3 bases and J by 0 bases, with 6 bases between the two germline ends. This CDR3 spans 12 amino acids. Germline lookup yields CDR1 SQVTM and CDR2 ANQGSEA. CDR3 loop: CSVEASSYEQYF. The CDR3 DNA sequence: TGCAGCGTTGAGGCCAGCTCCTACGAGCAGTACTTC.

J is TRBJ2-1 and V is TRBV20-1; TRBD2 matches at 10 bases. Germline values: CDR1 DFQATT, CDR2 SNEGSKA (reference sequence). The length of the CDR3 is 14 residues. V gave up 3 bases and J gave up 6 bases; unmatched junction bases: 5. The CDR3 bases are TGCAGTGCTAGGGGTCTAGCGGGGGTCAATGAGCAGTTCTTC. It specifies CSARGLAGVNEQFF.

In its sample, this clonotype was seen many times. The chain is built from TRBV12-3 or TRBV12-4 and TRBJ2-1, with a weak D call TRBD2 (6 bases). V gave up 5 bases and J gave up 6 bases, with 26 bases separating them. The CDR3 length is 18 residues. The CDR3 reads CASSRAAGGPIHPNEQFF. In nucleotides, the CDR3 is TGTGCCAGCAGTAGAGCCGCCGGAGGGCCAATTCACCCCAATGAGCAGTTCTTC.

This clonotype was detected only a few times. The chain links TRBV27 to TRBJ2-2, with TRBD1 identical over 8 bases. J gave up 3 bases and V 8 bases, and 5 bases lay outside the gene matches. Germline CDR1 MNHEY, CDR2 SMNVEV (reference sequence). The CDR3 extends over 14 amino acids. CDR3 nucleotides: TGTGCCAGCCTGGACAGGGAGGACACCGGGGAGCTGTTTTTT. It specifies CASLDREDTGELFF.

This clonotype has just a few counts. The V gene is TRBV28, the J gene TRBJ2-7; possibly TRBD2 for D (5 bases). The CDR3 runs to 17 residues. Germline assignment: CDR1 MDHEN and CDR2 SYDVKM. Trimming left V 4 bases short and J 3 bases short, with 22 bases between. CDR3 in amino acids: CASSSRDFRPNNYEQYF. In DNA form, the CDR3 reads TGTGCCAGCAGTTCCCGGGATTTTCGGCCCAACAACTACGAGCAGTACTTC.

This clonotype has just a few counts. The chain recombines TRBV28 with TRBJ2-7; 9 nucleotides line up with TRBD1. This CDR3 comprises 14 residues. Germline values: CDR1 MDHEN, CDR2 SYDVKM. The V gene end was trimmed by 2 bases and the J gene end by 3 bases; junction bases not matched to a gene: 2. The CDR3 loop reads CASSLVDRGYEQYF. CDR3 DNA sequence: TGTGCCAGCAGTTTAGTGGACAGGGGCTACGAGCAGTACTTC.

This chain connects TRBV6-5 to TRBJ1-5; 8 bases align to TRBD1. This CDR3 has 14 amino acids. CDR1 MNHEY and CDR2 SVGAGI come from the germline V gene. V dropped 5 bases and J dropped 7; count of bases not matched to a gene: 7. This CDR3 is CASSPQGARQPQHF. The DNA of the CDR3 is TGTGCCAGCAGTCCTCAGGGGGCCCGGCAGCCCCAGCATTTT.

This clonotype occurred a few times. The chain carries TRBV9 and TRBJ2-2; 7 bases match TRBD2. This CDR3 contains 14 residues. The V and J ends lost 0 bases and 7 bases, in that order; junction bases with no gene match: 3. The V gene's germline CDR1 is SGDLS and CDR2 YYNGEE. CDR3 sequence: CASSVGEGYGELFF. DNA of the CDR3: TGTGCCAGCAGCGTAGGGGAGGGCTACGGGGAGCTGTTTTTT.

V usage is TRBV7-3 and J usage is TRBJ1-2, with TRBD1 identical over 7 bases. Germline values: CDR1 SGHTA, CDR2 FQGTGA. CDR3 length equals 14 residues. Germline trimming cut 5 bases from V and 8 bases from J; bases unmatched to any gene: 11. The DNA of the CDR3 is TGTGCCAGCAGCCCAGGGGGGTCCCGGGGAGGCTACACCTTC. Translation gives CASSPGGSRGGYTF.

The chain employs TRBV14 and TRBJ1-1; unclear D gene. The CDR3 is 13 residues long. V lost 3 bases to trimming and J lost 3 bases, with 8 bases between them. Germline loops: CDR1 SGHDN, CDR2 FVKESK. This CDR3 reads CASSHPQYTEAFF. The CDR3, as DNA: TGTGCCAGCAGCCACCCTCAGTACACTGAAGCTTTCTTT.

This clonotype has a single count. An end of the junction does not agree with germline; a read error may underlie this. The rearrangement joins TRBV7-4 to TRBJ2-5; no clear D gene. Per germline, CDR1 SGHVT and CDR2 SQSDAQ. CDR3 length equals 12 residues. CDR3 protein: CASSLGFLTPYF. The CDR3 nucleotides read TGTGCCAGCAGCTTGGGTTTTTTGACCCCGTACTTC.

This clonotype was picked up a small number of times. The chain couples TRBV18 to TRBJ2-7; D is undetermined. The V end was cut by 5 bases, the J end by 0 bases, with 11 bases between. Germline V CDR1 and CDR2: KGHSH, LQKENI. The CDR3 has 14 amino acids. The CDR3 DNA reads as TGTGCCAGCTCAACCGAGAGGAGCTCCTACGAGCAGTACTTC. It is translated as CASSTERSSYEQYF.

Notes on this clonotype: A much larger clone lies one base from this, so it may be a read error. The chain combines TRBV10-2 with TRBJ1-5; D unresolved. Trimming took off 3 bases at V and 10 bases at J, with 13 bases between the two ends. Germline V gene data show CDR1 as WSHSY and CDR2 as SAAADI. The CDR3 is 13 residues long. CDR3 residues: CASSEQSTHPQHF. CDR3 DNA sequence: TGCGCCAGCAGTGAACAGTCTACTCATCCCCAGCATTTT.

This chain's CDR3 is CASSTGDRGGTSGTSPDYEQYF. DNA of the CDR3: TGTGCCAGCAGCACCGGGGACAGGGGGGGGACTAGCGGGACTTCACCCGACTACGAGCAGTACTTC. The chain combines TRBV5-4 with TRBJ2-7; 13 bases map to TRBD2. The junction had 25 bases not matched to a gene; V was cut back by 4 bases and J by 3 bases. The length of the CDR3 is 22 residues. Germline assignment: CDR1 SGHNT and CDR2 YYREEE (reference sequence).

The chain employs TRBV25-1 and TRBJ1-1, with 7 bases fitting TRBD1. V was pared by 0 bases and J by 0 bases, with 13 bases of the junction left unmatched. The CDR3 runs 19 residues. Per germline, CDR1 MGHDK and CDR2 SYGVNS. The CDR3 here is CASSEYNADRINMNTEAFF. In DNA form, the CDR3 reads TGTGCCAGCAGTGAATATAACGCGGACAGGATTAATATGAACACTGAAGCTTTCTTT.

CDR3 in amino acids: CASSAQYRLYEQYF. DNA for the CDR3: TGTGCCAGCAGTGCCCAATACCGCCTCTACGAGCAGTACTTC. The V gene is TRBV28, the J gene TRBJ2-7; D remains ambiguous. Trimming removed 5 bases at V and 3 bases at J, with 14 bases between. The CDR3 contains 14 residues. Germline CDR1 and CDR2: MDHEN and SYDVKM. The full variable domain, completed using reference TRBV28 and TRBJ2-7, is DVKVTQSSRYLVKRTGEKVFLECVQDMDHENMFWYRQDPGLGLRLIYFSYDVKMKEKGDIPEGYSVSREKKERFSLILESASTNQTSMYLCASSAQYRLYEQYFGPGTRLTVT.

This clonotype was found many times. This CDR3 reads CASSFSQGGQPQHF. Here the CDR3 DNA reads TGTGCCAGCAGCTTCTCACAGGGGGGTCAGCCCCAGCATTTT. The chain has TRBV5-5 and TRBJ1-5; 8 bases match TRBD1. Germline values: CDR1 SGHKS, CDR2 YYEKEE (reference sequence). V lost 2 bases and J lost 6; bases outside the gene matches: 4. The CDR3 has 14 residues.

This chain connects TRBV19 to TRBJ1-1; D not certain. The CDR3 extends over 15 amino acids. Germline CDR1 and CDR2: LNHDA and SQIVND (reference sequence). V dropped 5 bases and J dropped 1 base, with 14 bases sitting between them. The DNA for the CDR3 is TGTGCCAGTAGTCTCCTCCTGACGGAGAACACTGAAGCTTTCTTT. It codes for CASSLLLTENTEAFF. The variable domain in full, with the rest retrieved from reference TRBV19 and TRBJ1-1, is DGGITQSPKYLFRKEGQNVTLSCEQNLNHDAMYWYRQDPGQGLRLIYYSQIVNDFQKGDIAEGYSVSREKKESFPLTVTSAQKNPTAFYLCASSLLLTENTEAFFGQGTRLTVV.

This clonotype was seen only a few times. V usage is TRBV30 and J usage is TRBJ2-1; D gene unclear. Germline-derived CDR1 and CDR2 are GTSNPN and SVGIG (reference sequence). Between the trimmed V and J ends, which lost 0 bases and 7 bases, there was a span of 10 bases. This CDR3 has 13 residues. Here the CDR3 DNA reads TGTGCCTGGAGTGTGGACGGCTGGAATGAGCAGTTCTTC. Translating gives CAWSVDGWNEQFF.

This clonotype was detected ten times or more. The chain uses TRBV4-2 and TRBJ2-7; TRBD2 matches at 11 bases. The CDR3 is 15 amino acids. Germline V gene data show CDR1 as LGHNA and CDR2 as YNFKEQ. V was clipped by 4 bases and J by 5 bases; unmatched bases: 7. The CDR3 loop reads CASSPLAGGGNEQYF. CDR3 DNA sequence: TGTGCCAGCAGCCCATTAGCGGGAGGGGGGAACGAGCAGTACTTC.

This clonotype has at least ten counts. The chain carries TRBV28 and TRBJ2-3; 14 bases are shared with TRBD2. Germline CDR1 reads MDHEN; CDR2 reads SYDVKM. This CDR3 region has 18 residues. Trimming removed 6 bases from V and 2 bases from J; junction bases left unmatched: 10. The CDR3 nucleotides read TGTGCCAGCAGGGCTCCCGGACTAGCGGGAGGCGCCACAGATACGCAGTATTTT. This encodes CASRAPGLAGGATDTQYF.